Below, 28 T cell receptor beta chains from the same sample are listed, as sequenced in a study of T cell responses to AZD1222 COVID-19 vaccine. The protocol was immunoSEQ multiplex PCR, while the TCRdb copy is restricted to in-frame clones and leaves out a portion. This table holds roughly 99,000 clones, over 80% found once. The sample here was peripheral blood, taken 28 days after the second AZD1222 dose. These receptors were obtained from an adult who received the AZD1222 COVID-19 vaccine.

V and J are TRBV6-5 and TRBJ2-3; TRBD2 might be the D (5 bases). Germline lookup yields CDR1 MNHEY and CDR2 SVGAGI. The CDR3 is 14 amino acids. With 2 bases removed from V and 0 bases from J, the gap between germline ends came to 6 bases. CDR3 region: CASSYTRSTDTQYF. Here the CDR3 DNA reads TGTGCCAGCAGTTACACTAGAAGCACAGATACGCAGTATTTT.

V is TRBV14 and J is TRBJ1-2, with TRBD1 identical over 10 bases. The germline gives CDR1 SGHDN, CDR2 FVKESK. The CDR3 totals 14 residues. V dropped 4 bases and J dropped 7; count of bases not matched to a gene: 6. CDR3 residues: CASSPDRGLGGYTF. CDR3 in DNA: TGTGCCAGCAGCCCCGACAGGGGGCTGGGTGGCTACACCTTC.

CDR3 residues: CASREGGGGYTF. The DNA for the CDR3 is TGTGCCAGCAGGGAAGGGGGCGGGGGCTACACCTTC. The chain couples TRBV12-3 or TRBV12-4 to TRBJ1-2, with 7 positions matching TRBD1. V lost 6 bases to trimming and J lost 8 bases; unmatched junction nucleotides: 6. CDR3 length equals 12 residues.

This clone was observed a few times. V gene TRBV19 combines with J gene TRBJ1-5; D possibly corresponds to TRBD1 (6 bases). CDR3 length: 16 residues. The V gene lost 5 bases and the J gene lost 1 base, with 15 bases spanning the gap. Germline V gives CDR1 LNHDA, CDR2 SQIVND (reference sequence). The CDR3 bases are TGTGCCAGTAGTGCGAACAGGGAATGGAGCAATCAGCCCCAGCATTTT. Its translation: CASSANREWSNQPQHF.

The gene calls are TRBV4-3 and TRBJ2-7; D uncertain. CDR3 size: 14 residues. V was clipped by 1 base and J by 3 bases, with 10 bases between them. The germline V gene has CDR1 LGHNA and CDR2 YSLEER. The CDR3 protein is CASSQVVRIYEQYF. The CDR3 DNA reads as TGCGCCAGCAGCCAAGTTGTTCGGATCTACGAGCAGTACTTC.

V is TRBV19 and J is TRBJ1-1; no clear D gene. The CDR3 length is 12 residues. Germline V gives CDR1 LNHDA, CDR2 SQIVND (reference sequence). Trimming took 4 bases from V and 1 from J, leaving 4 bases between them. The chain's CDR3 is CASSRGNTEAFF. The CDR3 DNA reads as TGTGCCAGTAGTAGGGGGAACACTGAAGCTTTCTTT.

The chain uses TRBV6-5 and TRBJ1-1; D unresolved. Trimming removed 5 bases from V and 4 bases from J, with 14 bases in between. This CDR3 has 14 amino acids. Germline lookup yields CDR1 MNHEY and CDR2 SVGAGI. The CDR3 nucleotides are TGTGCCAGCAGTACGCCCGACGTCAGCACTGAAGCTTTCTTT. Residues: CASSTPDVSTEAFF.

The CDR3 DNA is TGTGCCAGCAGCGTACTGACTAGCGGGGGCACTAACACCGGGGAGCTGTTTTTT. Its translation: CASSVLTSGGTNTGELFF. The chain links TRBV2 to TRBJ2-2, with 12 bases lining up with TRBD2. Germline CDR1 and CDR2: SNHLY and FYNNEI. Trimming cost V 6 bases and J 2 bases; bases outside gene matches: 10. The CDR3 covers 18 residues.

This clone has only one observation. The rearrangement joins TRBV5-4 to TRBJ1-2, with 7 bases lining up with TRBD1. Germline CDR1 and CDR2: SGHNT and YYREEE (reference sequence). This CDR3 spans 12 amino acids. CDR3 protein: CAVGGGAWGYTF. CDR3 nucleotides: TGTGCGGTGGGAGGGGGCGCCTGGGGCTACACCTTC.

The chain carries TRBV19 and TRBJ2-7; 9 positions agree with TRBD2. This CDR3 contains 15 residues. Germline V gene sequence: CDR1 LNHDA, CDR2 SQIVND (reference sequence). Losses at the gene ends were 5 bases for V and 4 bases for J; bases not matched to a gene: 9. CDR3 sequence reads: CASSSSSGSGYEQYF. The CDR3 DNA reads TGTGCCAGTAGTTCGAGTAGCGGGAGTGGGTACGAGCAGTACTTC.

This sequence joins TRBV21-1 and TRBJ1-1; whether TRBD1, the table's D call, matches the DNA was not checked. TRBV21-1 has pseudogene status. This CDR3 has 14 amino acids. In nucleotides, the CDR3 is TGTGCCAGCATGGGGCCGCAGGGGTACACTGAAGCTTTCTTT. This gives the protein CASMGPQGYTEAFF.

This rearrangement joins TRBV18 to TRBJ1-1; 7 nucleotides line up with TRBD1. This CDR3 region has 14 residues. Germline V gene sequence: CDR1 KGHSH, CDR2 LQKENI. V lost 1 base to trimming and J lost 4 bases; unmatched junction nucleotides: 3. CDR3 DNA sequence: TGTGCCAGCTCACCACAGGGGGACAGCACTGAAGCTTTCTTT. The encoded protein is CASSPQGDSTEAFF.

The chain is built from TRBV19 and TRBJ2-6; D gene uncertain. Germline V gives CDR1 LNHDA, CDR2 SQIVND (reference sequence). The length of the CDR3 is 15 residues. With 9 bases removed from V and 0 bases from J, the gap between germline ends came to 12 bases. The CDR3 loop reads CASRFTDSGANVLTF. The CDR3, as DNA: TGTGCCAGCCGATTTACAGACTCTGGGGCCAACGTCCTGACTTTC.

The chain recombines TRBV18 with TRBJ2-5, with 7 nucleotides matching TRBD1. The CDR3 spans 14 residues. J was trimmed by 5 bases and V by 1 base; bases with no gene match: 4. CDR1 and CDR2 (germline): KGHSH, LQKENI. The CDR3 is CASSPLGGEETQYF. The CDR3 DNA is TGTGCCAGCTCACCACTAGGGGGCGAGGAGACCCAGTACTTC. The complete variable domain, with remaining parts taken from reference TRBV18 and TRBJ2-5, reads NAGVMQNPRHLVRRRGQEARLRCSPMKGHSHVYWYRQLPEEGLKFMVYLQKENIIDESGMPKERFSAEFPKEGPSILRIQQVVRGDSAAYFCASSPLGGEETQYFGPGTRLLVL.

The chain uses TRBV19 and TRBJ2-2; D is uncertain. Trimming cost V 5 bases and J 3 bases, with 10 bases left between them. This CDR3 is 14 amino acids long. Looked up from germline, CDR1 is LNHDA and CDR2 is SQIVND (reference sequence). In nucleotides, the CDR3 is TGTGCCAGTAGTGTAGGACGGCACACCGGGGAGCTGTTTTTT. Its translation: CASSVGRHTGELFF.

The chain recombines TRBV10-3 with TRBJ2-7; 7 bases are a match to TRBD2. The germline CDR1 and CDR2 sequences are ENHRY and SYGVKD. The CDR3 is 18 amino acids. V lost 0 bases, J lost 3 bases, and 14 bases stayed unmatched. The CDR3 sequence is CAISESVLQRDGIYEQYF. The CDR3 DNA reads as TGTGCCATCAGTGAGTCCGTACTTCAGCGGGATGGTATCTACGAGCAGTACTTC.

The genes are TRBV9 and TRBJ2-1; D unclear. The ends were cut back, 0 bases at V and 9 bases at J, with 4 bases in the middle. The CDR3 spans 11 residues. The germline V gene has CDR1 SGDLS and CDR2 YYNGEE. CDR3 residues: CASSVGGEQFF. CDR3 coding DNA: TGTGCCAGCAGCGTAGGTGGTGAGCAGTTCTTC.

V usage is TRBV19 and J usage is TRBJ2-5; D uncertain. This CDR3 is built from 12 residues. The germline gives CDR1 LNHDA, CDR2 SQIVND (reference sequence). Trimming removed 5 bases from V and 8 bases from J, with 12 bases in between. The CDR3 reads CASSETGETQYF. Here the CDR3 DNA reads TGTGCCAGTAGTGAGACGGGCGAAACCCAGTACTTC.

This clone was seen a single time. The chain uses TRBV30 and TRBJ1-6; the D gene is possibly TRBD1 (6 bases). The CDR3 contains 13 residues. Trimming took off 0 bases at V and 10 bases at J, with 10 bases between the two ends. CDR1 and CDR2 from the germline V gene are GTSNPN and SVGIG (reference sequence). CDR3 sequence: CAWSVQGGSPLHF. The CDR3 nucleotides are TGTGCCTGGAGTGTACAGGGTGGATCACCCCTCCACTTT.

The chain couples TRBV6-2 or TRBV6-3 to TRBJ2-5; 13 nucleotides match TRBD2. Germline loops: CDR1 MNHEY, CDR2 SVGEGT. V was pared by 6 bases and J by 5 bases, with 3 bases of the junction left unmatched. The CDR3 is 14 residues long. The CDR3 region has the DNA TGTGCCAGCAGCGGACTAGCGGGGGTCGAGACCCAGTACTTC. Its protein product is CASSGLAGVETQYF.

The chain carries TRBV7-6 and TRBJ1-1, with D maybe TRBD1 (5 bases). Between the trimmed V and J ends, which lost 3 bases and 3 bases, there was a span of 14 bases. CDR1 is SGHVS and CDR2 is FNYEAQ in the germline V gene. The CDR3 loop spans 15 amino acids. CDR3 bases: TGTGCCAGCAGCTTGGAGATAGGGGCGGACACTGAAGCTTTCTTT. Translating it yields CASSLEIGADTEAFF.

The CDR3: CASSPLGGLLYEQYF. The CDR3 DNA sequence: TGTGCCAGCTCACCACTGGGGGGACTACTCTACGAGCAGTACTTC. J is TRBJ2-7 and V is TRBV18, with TRBD2 matching 7 bases. V trimming: 1 base; J trimming: 3 bases; junction bases outside the gene matches: 6. This CDR3 spans 15 amino acids. Germline V gene lookup returns CDR1 KGHSH and CDR2 LQKENI. Full variable domain (missing parts from reference TRBV18 and TRBJ2-7): NAGVMQNPRHLVRRRGQEARLRCSPMKGHSHVYWYRQLPEEGLKFMVYLQKENIIDESGMPKERFSAEFPKEGPSILRIQQVVRGDSAAYFCASSPLGGLLYEQYFGPGTRLTVT.

The rearrangement links TRBV7-3 to TRBJ2-6, with D possibly matching TRBD1 (5 bases). Germline assignment: CDR1 SGHTA and CDR2 FQGTGA. The CDR3 is 20 amino acids. V was cut by 0 bases and J by 2 bases, with 20 bases left in between. Written as DNA, the CDR3 is TGTGCCAGCAGCTTAACCCCTTCGGCAGGGAAGGTCACTGGGGCCAACGTCCTGACTTTC. Encoded protein: CASSLTPSAGKVTGANVLTF.

The chain has TRBV19 and TRBJ2-2, with 9 bases identical to TRBD1. This CDR3 spans 16 amino acids. Germline V gives CDR1 LNHDA, CDR2 SQIVND (reference sequence). The junction had 3 bases not matched to a gene; V was cut back by 4 bases and J by 0 bases. CDR3 bases: TGTGCCAGTAGTACTTGGGACAGGGCGAACACCGGGGAGCTGTTTTTT. Residues: CASSTWDRANTGELFF.

The gene calls are TRBV12-3 or TRBV12-4 and TRBJ1-1, with unresolved D. CDR3 size: 13 residues. V gave up 6 bases and J gave up 8 bases, with 16 bases separating them. The CDR3 DNA follows: TGTGCCAGCAGCTACATTTCCGGGCTCGAAGCTTTCTTT. This encodes CASSYISGLEAFF.

The chain joins TRBV6-5 to TRBJ2-7; D may correspond to TRBD1 or TRBD2 (6 bases each). Germline lookup yields CDR1 MNHEY and CDR2 SVGAGI. The ends were cut back, 7 bases at V and 5 bases at J, with 18 bases in the middle. The CDR3 runs 14 residues. CDR3 protein: CASMVAAGGNEQYF. In nucleotides, the CDR3 is TGTGCCAGCATGGTAGCGGCTGGGGGCAACGAGCAGTACTTC.

The chain couples TRBV15 to TRBJ1-2, with D possibly being TRBD1 (5 bases). V shed 3 bases and J shed 8 bases, with 16 bases lying between them. Germline-derived CDR1 and CDR2 are LNHNV and YYDKDF (reference sequence). This CDR3 contains 14 residues. CDR3 sequence (DNA): TGTGCCACCAGCAGGGACAACGAATTTCAGGGCTACACCTTC. It is translated as CATSRDNEFQGYTF.

This chain uses TRBV6-1 with TRBJ1-5, with D unclear. The CDR3 sequence is 15 residues long. Looked up from germline, CDR1 is MNHNS and CDR2 is SASEGT. With 2 bases removed from V and 4 bases from J, the gap between germline ends came to 12 bases. This CDR3 reads CASSEPSGSNQPQHF. In DNA, the CDR3 is TGTGCCAGCAGTGAACCTTCGGGCAGTAATCAGCCCCAGCATTTT.